This T cell receptor beta chain derives from a study of shared T cell receptors in the human thymus. Assay: immunoSEQ multiplex PCR; the TCRdb copy retains only in-frame clones and omits some. Here the sample spans some 660,000 clones, 70% to 90% being singletons. CDR1 is SEHNR and CDR2 is FQNEAQ in the germline V gene (reference sequence). This CDR3 has 17 amino acids. The V end was cut by 3 bases, the J end by 3 bases, with 20 bases between. These records were also assigned to another study, of human thymus T cells. From that second work: Thymic as well as blood repertoires seemed to favor certain V and J genes unevenly. The related literature has documented a marked overlap of thymic repertoires among unrelated individuals.

This rearrangement joins TRBV7-9 to TRBJ1-2; no reliable D call. This clonotype originated in a boy under two years old with a congenital heart defect. The sample consisted of thymocytes. The CDR3, as DNA: TGTGCCAGCAGCTTTACAGCAGACACGCGCTTTTACTATGGCTACACCTTC. Translating gives CASSFTADTRFYYGYTF.